Listed below are T cell receptor beta chains from one sample, sequenced in a study of T cells in Graves' hyperthyroidism and ophthalmopathy. Using its own MiXCR run on the multiplex PCR reads, TCRdb lists one record per CDR3 protein. The sample yields 550,000 to 700,000 distinct CDR3 sequences, about 15% seen once. The sequenced sample consisted of blood. The receptor set was obtained from a woman aged 40 to 50 with Graves' ophthalmopathy. The CDR3 runs from the conserved cysteine through the conserved F or W. A D gene is named only where the DNA matches it firmly. Size is omitted from some rows. Given values are once, few, many or a class for expanded clones.

clone_size j_call d_call v_call cdr3_nt cdr3_aa
NA TRBJ2-5 TRBD1 TRBV11-2 TGTGCCAGCAGCCCGTCGACAGGGGGGTCCGAGACCCAGTACTTC CASSPSTGGSETQYF
NA TRBJ2-5 TRBD1 TRBV28 TGTGCCAGCAGGGTAGGGACAGGGCCCCAAGAGACCCAGTACTTC CASRVGTGPQETQYF
many TRBJ2-7 NA TRBV20-1 TGCAGTGCTAGAGATTCGGACGGGAAAAGGCAATACGAGCAGTACTTC CSARDSDGKRQYEQYF
many TRBJ2-7 NA TRBV29-1 TGCAGCGTTGAAGACTTTGGGGGCGAGCAGTACTTC CSVEDFGGEQYF
many TRBJ2-4 TRBD1 TRBV12-3/TRBV12-4 TGTGCCAGCAGTCGCAGGGGGCTAGCCAAAAACATTCAGTACTTC CASSRRGLAKNIQYF
NA TRBJ1-3 NA TRBV6-5 TGTGCCAGCAGTTACTCTGAGGTCTCTGGAAACACCATATATTTT CASSYSEVSGNTIYF
NA TRBJ2-2 NA TRBV14 TGTGCCAGCAGCCCCCTTCGAGGGAACACCGGGGAGCTGTTTTTT CASSPLRGNTGELFF
NA TRBJ2-5 TRBD1 TRBV20-1 TGCAGTGCTAGCCTCCGGGACAGGGGGTCCGGAGAGACCCAGTACTTC CSASLRDRGSGETQYF
NA TRBJ1-1 TRBD1 TRBV4-3 TGCGCCAGCAGCCATCCTGGGACAGGTCACACTGAAGCTTTCTTT CASSHPGTGHTEAFF
once TRBJ2-5 NA TRBV29-1 TGCAGCGTTGAGATTGGCCAGTCCCAAGAGACCCAGTACTTC CSVEIGQSQETQYF
many TRBJ2-7 NA TRBV15 TGTGCCACCTCAACGCCCATACTAGGCTACGAGCAGTACTTC CATSTPILGYEQYF
few TRBJ2-5 TRBD1 TRBV29-1 TGCAGCGCCCAGCTACAGGGGGCGCCTCAAGAGACCCAGTACTTC CSAQLQGAPQETQYF
NA TRBJ2-2 TRBD2 TRBV19 TGTGCCAGTACTCAGAGGGGAGGGCCGAACACCGGGGAGCTGTTTTTT CASTQRGGPNTGELFF
once TRBJ2-7 NA TRBV5-1 TGCGCCAGCAGCCCCGGTCATCAGGGCGTCGAGCAGTACTTC CASSPGHQGVEQYF
many TRBJ1-1 TRBD1 TRBV5-8 TGTGCCAGCAGCCAATTACAGGGGTACACTGAAGCTTTCTTT CASSQLQGYTEAFF
many TRBJ1-5 NA TRBV12-3/TRBV12-4 TGTGCCAGCAGTTTCTCGACAGAAAGCAATCAGCCCCAGCATTTT CASSFSTESNQPQHF
NA TRBJ2-5 TRBD2 TRBV5-1 TGCGCCAGCTCAAGACTAGCGGGAAAAGAGACCCAGTACTTC CASSRLAGKETQYF
NA TRBJ2-5 NA TRBV10-3 TGTGCCATCAGTGAGTCGATTCGACCGGGGTCCCTGGGGGAGACCCAGTACTTC CAISESIRPGSLGETQYF
few TRBJ2-3 NA TRBV6-1 TGTGCCAGCAGTGTGGCGGGATTCGCAGATACGCAGTATTTT CASSVAGFADTQYF
NA TRBJ1-6 NA TRBV28 TGTGCCAGCAGTTTGTCCAGGGCGGTGTCACCCCTCCACTTT CASSLSRAVSPLHF